The clone carrying this T cell receptor (beta chain) occurred many times. No antigen is known for it. This entry comes from a study of neurological immune-mediated disorders. General study findings and limits: No sharing of CDR3 amino acid sequences was observed among expanded clones across subjects, suggesting private repertoires in all groups.

The V gene's germline CDR1 is KGHDR and CDR2 SFDVKD. V was clipped by 7 bases and J by 0 bases, with 20 bases between them. There are 17 residues in the CDR3. The unsorted libraries had their origin in 2 million PBMCs stored at -80 C. From 15-18 subjects, over 160 million TCR-beta sequences were obtained in each sequencing run. TCRdb re-called the 5' RACE reads through MiXCR, storing one row per CDR3 protein. In the table there are 55,000 to 85,000 distinct CDR3 sequences, 3.2% of which are singletons. The chain links TRBV24-1 to TRBJ1-1; tentatively, D is TRBD1 (6 bases). The sequenced material came from PBMCs. The clonotype originates from a woman in her forties or fifties with multiple sclerosis. In nucleotides, the CDR3 is TGTGCCACCAGCAGTGGAGGCCTCGGACAGTTGAACACTGAAGCTTTCTTT. It translates to CATSSGGLGQLNTEAFF.